This T cell receptor beta chain is from a study of response to subunit inactivated influenza vaccine. Note on this clonotype: Its antigen remains unidentified.

General observations from the study: Authors suggested that a seasonal influenza vaccination recruits few new T cells each time.

The germline CDR1 and CDR2 sequences are MNHEY and SMNVEV (reference sequence). The CDR3 runs to 13 residues. Trimming removed 0 bases at V and 6 bases at J, with 5 bases between. TCRdb re-called the RT-PCR reads with MiXCR, one entry per CDR3 protein. The table records a few hundred thousand distinct CDR3 sequences, approximately 7.8% of them present only once. The source of this sequence is a man aged 45-69 years who received an inactivated influenza vaccine. This chain links TRBV27 with TRBJ2-2; no firm D call. The source material was PBMCs from blood, sampled roughly 24 months after vaccination. The CDR3 DNA reads TGTGCCAGCAGTTTATCGCGCGCCGGGGAGCTGTTTTTT. Translation gives CASSLSRAGELFF.